The 4 T cell receptor beta chains below all came from one sample that was sequenced in a study of pediatric ulcerative colitis. One to two pinch biopsies were taken from the rectum during colonoscopy. The method was immunoSEQ multiplex PCR; TCRdb's version includes in-frame clones alone and lacks a portion of them. The profile shows about 16,000 clones, just under 75% of them singletons. The sample consisted of gut tissue. The source of these receptors is a boy younger than 18 with moderate ulcerative colitis.

J is TRBJ2-7 and V is TRBV5-4; 9 bases map to TRBD2. V lost 0 bases to trimming and J lost 2 bases; unmatched junction nucleotides: 6. Germline assignment: CDR1 SGHNT and CDR2 YYREEE (reference sequence). This CDR3 has 16 residues. CDR3 residues: CASSLGPSGETYEQYF. The CDR3 DNA sequence: TGTGCCAGCAGCTTGGGGCCTAGCGGGGAGACCTACGAGCAGTACTTC.

The V and J genes are TRBV7-8 and TRBJ2-1; 8 bases are shared with TRBD2. V lost 5 bases to trimming and J lost 10 bases; unmatched junction nucleotides: 7. CDR3 length equals 13 residues. The germline V gene has CDR1 SGHVS and CDR2 FQNEAQ. Here the CDR3 DNA reads TGTGCCAGCAGCCCTCTTCGGGGGGGGGAGCAGTTCTTC. Translation gives CASSPLRGGEQFF. The full variable domain, with the rest looked up from reference TRBV7-8 and TRBJ2-1, is GAGVSQSPRYKVAKRGQDVALRCDPISGHVSLFWYQQALGQGPEFLTYFQNEAQLDKSGLPSDRFFAERPEGSVSTLKIQRTQQEDSAVYLCASSPLRGGEQFFGPGTRLTVL.

The chain combines TRBV7-7 with TRBJ1-3, with a tentative D call TRBD1 (5 bases). Germline CDR1 is SSHAT and CDR2 is FNYEAQ (reference sequence). The CDR3 is 11 amino acids. V was clipped by 5 bases and J by 8 bases, with 7 bases between them. The CDR3 loop is CASSGGDTIYF. CDR3 sequence (DNA): TGTGCCAGCAGCGGGGGGGACACCATATATTTT. The variable domain in full, with the rest retrieved from reference TRBV7-7 and TRBJ1-3, is GAGVSQSPRYKVTKRGQDVTLRCDPISSHATLYWYQQALGQGPEFLTYFNYEAQPDKSGLPSDRFSAERPEGSISTLTIQRTEQRDSAMYRCASSGGDTIYFGEGSWLTVV.

Details on this clone: The germline gene is not matched at one end of the junction; a read error may be the cause. The CDR3 reads CASSSDARGQGVF. The CDR3 nucleotides are TGTGCCAGCTCATCCGATGCAAGGGGACAGGGGGTCTTC. The V gene is TRBV18, the J gene TRBJ2-1, with TRBD1 matching 11 bases. This CDR3 has 13 residues. CDR1 is KGHSH, CDR2 LQKENI, per germline.